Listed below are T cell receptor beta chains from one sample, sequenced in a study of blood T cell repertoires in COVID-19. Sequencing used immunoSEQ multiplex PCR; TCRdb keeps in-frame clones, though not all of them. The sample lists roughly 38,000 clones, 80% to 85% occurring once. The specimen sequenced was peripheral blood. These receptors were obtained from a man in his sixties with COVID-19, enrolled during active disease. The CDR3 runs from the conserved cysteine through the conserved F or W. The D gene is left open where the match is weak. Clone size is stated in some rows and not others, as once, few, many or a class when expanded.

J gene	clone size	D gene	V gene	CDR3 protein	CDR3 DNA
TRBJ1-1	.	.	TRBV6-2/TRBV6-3	CASSYIGANTEAFF	TGTGCCAGCAGTTACATAGGGGCGAACACTGAAGCTTTCTTT
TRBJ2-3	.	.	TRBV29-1	CSALRGGSTDTQYF	TGCAGCGCCCTTAGGGGAGGTAGCACAGATACGCAGTATTTT
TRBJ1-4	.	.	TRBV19	CASSTDFQLFF	TGTGCCAGTAGTACTGACTTCCAACTGTTTTTT
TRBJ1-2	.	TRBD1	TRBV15	CATSRLLTGDDGYTF	TGTGCCACCAGCAGGCTTCTGACAGGGGATGATGGCTACACCTTC
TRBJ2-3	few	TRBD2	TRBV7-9	CASSPMGTSGSIDTQYF	TGTGCCAGCAGCCCCATGGGGACTAGCGGGAGTATAGATACGCAGTATTTT
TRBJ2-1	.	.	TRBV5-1	CASSLDGLKGNEQFF	TGCGCCAGCAGCTTGGATGGACTAAAGGGCAATGAGCAGTTCTTC
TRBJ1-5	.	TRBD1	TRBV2	CASARQGLDNQPQHF	TGTGCCAGCGCTCGACAGGGATTGGACAATCAGCCCCAGCATTTT
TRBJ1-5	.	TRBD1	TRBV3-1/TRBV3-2	CASSQAAGGRQPQHF	TGTGCCAGCAGCCAAGCAGCAGGGGGCCGGCAGCCCCAGCATTTT
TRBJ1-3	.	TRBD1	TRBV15	CATRGQGSSGNTIYF	TGTGCCACCAGAGGACAGGGCTCATCTGGAAACACCATATATTTT
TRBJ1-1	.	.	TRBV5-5	CASSLEQNTEAFF	TGTGCCAGCAGCTTGGAACAGAACACTGAAGCTTTCTTT
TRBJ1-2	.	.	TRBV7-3	CASSLNGEDDYGYTF	TGTGCCAGCAGCTTAAATGGCGAGGATGACTATGGCTACACCTTC
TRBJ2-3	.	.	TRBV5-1	CASSNTDTQYF	TGCGCCAGCAGTAACACAGATACGCAGTATTTT
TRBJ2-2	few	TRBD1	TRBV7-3	CASSQQGARGELFF	TGTGCCAGCAGTCAACAGGGGGCGCGCGGGGAGCTGTTTTTT
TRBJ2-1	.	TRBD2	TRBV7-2	CASSSRLAGGNNEQFF	TGTGCCAGCAGCTCGCGATTAGCGGGAGGGAACAATGAGCAGTTCTTC
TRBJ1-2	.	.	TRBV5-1	CASSYGRLYGYTF	TGCGCCAGCAGCTACGGGAGACTCTATGGCTACACCTTC
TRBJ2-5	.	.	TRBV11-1	CASSPGTTALDQYF	TGTGCCAGCAGCCCCGGGACAACGGCTCTTGACCAGTACTTC
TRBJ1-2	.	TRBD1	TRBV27	CASSPLKGAPGGYTF	TGTGCCAGCAGCCCCCTGAAGGGGGCGCCGGGAGGCTACACCTTC
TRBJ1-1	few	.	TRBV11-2	CASSYNSNTEAFF	TGTGCCAGCAGTTATAACAGTAACACTGAAGCTTTCTTT
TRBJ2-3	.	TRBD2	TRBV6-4	CASSPGLAGTDTQYF	TGTGCCAGCAGTCCCGGACTAGCGGGAACAGATACGCAGTATTTT
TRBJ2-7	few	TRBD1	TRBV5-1	CASSFGTAYEQYF	TGCGCCAGCAGTTTCGGGACAGCCTACGAGCAGTACTTC
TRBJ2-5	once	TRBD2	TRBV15	CATSRSRGAGGGETQYF	TGTGCCACCAGCAGATCGAGAGGAGCGGGAGGTGGAGAGACCCAGTACTTC
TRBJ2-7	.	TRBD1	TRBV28	CASSRTGSSYEQYF	TGTGCCAGCAGTAGGACAGGGAGCTCCTACGAGCAGTACTTC
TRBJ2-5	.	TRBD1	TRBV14	CASSPLGTEETQYF	TGTGCCAGCAGCCCACTCGGGACAGAAGAGACCCAGTACTTC
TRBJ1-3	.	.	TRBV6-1	CASSEGPRFSGNTIYF	TGTGCCAGCAGTGAAGGACCCAGGTTCTCTGGAAACACCATATATTTT
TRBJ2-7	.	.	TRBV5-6	CASSLVLGGPRDEQYF	TGTGCCAGCAGCTTGGTGCTTGGTGGGCCGAGGGACGAGCAGTACTTC
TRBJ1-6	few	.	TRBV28	CASAGPINSPLHF	TGTGCCAGCGCGGGACCCATTAATTCACCCCTCCACTTT
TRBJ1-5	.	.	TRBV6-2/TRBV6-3	CASGLNGFYQPQHF	TGTGCCAGCGGCCTCAACGGGTTTTATCAGCCCCAGCATTTT
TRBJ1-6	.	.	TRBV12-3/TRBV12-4	CASSDSRYSPLHF	TGTGCCAGCAGTGACAGTCGATATTCACCCCTCCACTTT
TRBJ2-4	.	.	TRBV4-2	CASSQDRVPKNIQYF	TGTGCCAGCAGCCAAGACAGGGTGCCCAAAAACATTCAGTACTTC
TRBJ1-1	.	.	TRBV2	CASADTLNTEAFF	TGTGCCAGCGCCGACACCTTGAACACTGAAGCTTTCTTT
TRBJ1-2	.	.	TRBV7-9	CASSSGAGSTVNYGYTF	TGTGCCAGCAGCTCAGGAGCGGGCTCCACGGTCAACTATGGCTACACCTTC
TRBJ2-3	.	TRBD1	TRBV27	CASSLSVEFVRGLDTQYF	TGTGCCAGCAGTTTATCGGTGGAGTTTGTCAGGGGGCTAGATACGCAGTATTTT
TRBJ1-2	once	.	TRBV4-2	CASSQGLYGYTF	TGTGCCAGCAGCCAAGGACTCTATGGCTACACCTTC
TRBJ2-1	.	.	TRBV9	CASSVVPNANNEQFF	TGTGCCAGCAGCGTAGTTCCTAACGCAAACAATGAGCAGTTCTTC
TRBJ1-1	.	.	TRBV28	CASSSPDNLNTEAFF	TGTGCCAGCAGCTCCCCGGACAATCTGAACACTGAAGCTTTCTTT
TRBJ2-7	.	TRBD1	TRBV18	CASSPQGQSYEQYF	TGTGCCAGCTCACCTCAGGGACAGTCCTACGAGCAGTACTTC
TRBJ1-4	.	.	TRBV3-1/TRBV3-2	CASRKGAGGEKLFF	TGTGCCAGCAGGAAAGGGGCCGGAGGGGAAAAACTGTTTTTT
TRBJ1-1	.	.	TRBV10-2	CASSGRGGTEAFF	TGCGCCAGCAGTGGGCGGGGGGGCACTGAAGCTTTCTTT
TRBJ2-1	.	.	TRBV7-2	CASSPLGGGSYNEQFF	TGTGCCAGCAGCCCGCTAGGGGGGGGCTCCTACAATGAGCAGTTCTTC
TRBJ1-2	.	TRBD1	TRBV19	CASTPQGAYYGYTF	TGTGCCAGTACCCCCCAGGGGGCATACTATGGCTACACCTTC
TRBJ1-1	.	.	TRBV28	CASSPGEVTMKAFF	TGTGCCAGCAGCCCCGGCGAAGTGACAATGAAAGCTTTCTTT
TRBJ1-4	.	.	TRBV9	CASSVDVRTNEKLFF	TGTGCCAGCAGCGTAGACGTGCGAACTAATGAAAAACTGTTTTTT
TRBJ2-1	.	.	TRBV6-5	CASSSEGPRYNEQFF	TGTGCCAGCAGTTCTGAGGGTCCGCGCTACAATGAGCAGTTCTTC
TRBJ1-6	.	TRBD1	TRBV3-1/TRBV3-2	CASTRGAYDSPLHF	TGTGCCAGCACCAGGGGGGCATATGATTCACCCCTCCACTTT
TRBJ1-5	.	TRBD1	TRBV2	CASSGTGGDQPQHF	TGTGCCAGCAGTGGGACAGGGGGCGATCAGCCCCAGCATTTT
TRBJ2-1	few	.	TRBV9	CASSVHLEGEQFF	TGTGCCAGCAGCGTACATCTAGAGGGTGAGCAGTTCTTC
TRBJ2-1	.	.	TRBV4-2	CATSGVSYNEQFF	TGTGCCACCTCAGGGGTATCCTACAATGAGCAGTTCTTC
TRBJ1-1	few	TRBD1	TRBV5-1	CASTWTGGENTEAFF	TGCGCCAGCACCTGGACAGGGGGCGAGAACACTGAAGCTTTCTTT
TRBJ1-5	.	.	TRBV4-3	CASSQASGTSSQPQHF	TGCGCCAGCAGCCAAGCCAGCGGGACTTCCTCTCAGCCCCAGCATTTT
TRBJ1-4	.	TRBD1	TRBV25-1	CASTTGGTEKLFF	TGTGCCAGCACCACAGGGGGCACTGAAAAACTGTTTTTT